This TCR beta chain was captured in a study of cytomegalovirus exposure and HLA in healthy donors. About the study: Researchers found that approximately 80% of almost 400 genotyped donors fell within the Caucasian-associated ancestry cluster. Study-level results: Later analysis demonstrated an association between a missense DCLRE1C variant and TCR beta V- and J-gene trimming.

PCR was performed using 60 Vbeta and 13 Jbeta primers. Method: immunoSEQ multiplex PCR; TCRdb's copy keeps in-frame clones and lacks some. There are about 200,000 clones in the sample; approximately 86% occur only once, and roughly 1.9% lies in the top ten. Trimming cost V 0 bases and J 7 bases, with 25 bases left between them. This CDR3 contains 19 residues. CDR1 is SGHRS and CDR2 is YFSETQ in the germline V gene. Remarks on this clone: No antigen is known for it.

The receptor comes from a woman aged 18-29 years in good health and CMV-seronegative. The sequenced sample was PBMCs. The chain employs TRBV5-1 and TRBJ1-4; D gene uncertain. The DNA for the CDR3 is TGCGCCAGCAGCTTGGCCCCGGGCGGTTTAGGGAGGTTAAGTGAAAAACTGTTTTTT. It encodes CASSLAPGGLGRLSEKLFF. The variable domain in full, with the rest retrieved from reference TRBV5-1 and TRBJ1-4, is KAGVTQTPRYLIKTRGQQVTLSCSPISGHRSVSWYQQTPGQGLQFLFEYFSETQRNKGNFPGRFSGRQFSNSRSEMNVSTLELGDSALYLCASSLAPGGLGRLSEKLFFGSGTQLSVL.